These 19 T cell receptor beta chains share one sample of origin, sequenced in a study of response to subunit inactivated influenza vaccine. Each CDR3 protein gets one entry after TCRdb re-called the RT-PCR reads with MiXCR. Among fewer than 750,000 distinct CDR3 sequences listed, about 15% were seen once. Sequenced here: PBMCs from blood, sampled roughly 13 days after vaccination. These receptors were obtained from a middle-aged man who received an inactivated influenza vaccine.

The V and J genes are TRBV20-1 and TRBJ2-3; 11 bases match TRBD2. Germline-derived CDR1 and CDR2 are DFQATT and SNEGSKA (reference sequence). V was pared by 3 bases and J by 3 bases, with 5 bases of the junction left unmatched. This CDR3 has 15 amino acids. CDR3 nucleotide sequence: TGCAGTGCTAGCCGTTCTAGCGGGAGGACAGATACGCAGTATTTT. This codes for CSASRSSGRTDTQYF.

This clonotype has more than one count but fewer than ten. The chain couples TRBV7-9 to TRBJ2-1, with 8 bases aligning to TRBD1. The germline V gene encodes CDR1 SEHNR and CDR2 FQNEAQ (reference sequence). Germline trimming cut 5 bases from V and 7 bases from J; bases unmatched to any gene: 4. CDR3 size: 13 residues. DNA of the CDR3: TGTGCCAGCAGCATATACAGGGGGAATGAGCAGTTCTTC. It encodes CASSIYRGNEQFF.

The V call is TRBV4-1, the J call TRBJ2-7, with TRBD1 as a possible D gene (7 bases). This CDR3 has 14 amino acids. Trimming removed 4 bases from V and 3 bases from J, with 13 bases in between. From germline, CDR1 is MGHRA and CDR2 YSYEKL. CDR3 coding DNA: TGCGCCAGCAGCCCCAGGGGGGCTCGCTACGAGCAGTACTTC. Translation gives CASSPRGARYEQYF.

This clonotype occurred a few times. The V gene is TRBV12-3 or TRBV12-4, the J gene TRBJ2-1; the D is unclear. The ends were cut back, 11 bases at V and 9 bases at J, with 14 bases in the middle. The CDR3 is made up of 11 amino acids. The CDR3 DNA follows: TGTGCCTCGCGTCGTGATAGTGAGCAGTTCTTC. It specifies CASRRDSEQFF.

This clonotype was found many times. The genes are TRBV12-3 or TRBV12-4 and TRBJ2-2; 7 positions match TRBD2. V shed 6 bases and J 3 bases; nucleotides not matched to a gene: 10. This CDR3 is built from 16 residues. The CDR3 coding sequence is TGTGCCAGCAGCCCCGCTGGGGGGGGATACACCGGGGAGCTGTTTTTT. This sequence encodes CASSPAGGGYTGELFF.

This clonotype has a handful of counts. V is TRBV12-3 or TRBV12-4 and J is TRBJ1-6; D unresolved. The CDR3 sequence is 14 residues long. Trimming pared 6 bases from V and 6 bases from J, leaving 12 bases between. The CDR3 sequence is CASSATAVNSPLHF. CDR3 sequence (DNA): TGTGCCAGCAGCGCTACAGCGGTTAATTCACCCCTCCACTTT.

This clonotype has just a few counts. This sequence joins TRBV6-1 and TRBJ1-1, with 10 bases that match TRBD1. The V and J ends lost 7 bases and 3 bases, in that order; junction bases with no gene match: 8. This CDR3 has 15 amino acids. Germline assignment: CDR1 MNHNS and CDR2 SASEGT. The chain's CDR3 is CASTHPTGGDTEAFF. CDR3 coding DNA: TGTGCCAGCACCCACCCGACAGGGGGCGACACTGAAGCTTTCTTT.

This clonotype has more than one count but fewer than ten. The rearrangement links TRBV5-5 to TRBJ1-1; possibly TRBD1 for D (5 bases). The V and J ends lost 2 bases and 0 bases respectively, with 14 bases between them. The CDR3 extends over 16 amino acids. The germline CDR1 and CDR2 sequences are SGHKS and YYEKEE (reference sequence). CDR3 nucleotides: TGTGCCAGCAGCTTCTGGCAGGGTCGGATGAACACTGAAGCTTTCTTT. Residues: CASSFWQGRMNTEAFF. Variable domain in full (rest from reference TRBV5-5 and TRBJ1-1): DAGVTQSPTHLIKTRGQQVTLRCSPISGHKSVSWYQQVLGQGPQFIFQYYEKEERGRGNFPDRFSARQFPNYSSELNVNALLLGDSALYLCASSFWQGRMNTEAFFGQGTRLTVV.

This chain uses TRBV9 with TRBJ1-1, with unresolved D. The CDR3 runs to 12 residues. The germline V gene encodes CDR1 SGDLS and CDR2 YYNGEE. V lost 0 bases, J lost 4 bases, and 4 bases lay in between. The CDR3 reads CASSVVSTEAFF. CDR3 DNA sequence: TGTGCCAGCAGCGTAGTGAGCACTGAAGCTTTCTTT. The full variable domain, with the rest looked up from reference TRBV9 and TRBJ1-1, is DSGVTQTPKHLITATGQRVTLRCSPRSGDLSVYWYQQSLDQGLQFLIQYYNGEERAKGNILERFSAQQFPDLHSELNLSSLELGDSALYFCASSVVSTEAFFGQGTRLTVV.

This chain uses TRBV19 with TRBJ2-1, with 8 bases lining up with TRBD2. After removal of 0 bases from V and 6 bases from J, the junction contained 10 bases not matched to a gene. The CDR3 spans 17 residues. The germline CDR1 and CDR2 sequences are LNHDA and SQIVND (reference sequence). The CDR3 DNA reads as TGTGCCAGTAGTATAGATCGACTAGCGCCCCGGTCCAATGAGCAGTTCTTC. Its protein product is CASSIDRLAPRSNEQFF.

J is TRBJ2-7 and V is TRBV4-2; 10 nucleotides agree with TRBD2. The length of the CDR3 is 16 residues. The junction had 7 bases not matched to a gene; V was cut back by 4 bases and J by 1 base. Germline CDR1 is LGHNA and CDR2 is YNFKEQ. This CDR3 is CASSLSGTSVSYEQYF. In DNA form, the CDR3 reads TGTGCCAGCAGCCTGTCCGGGACTAGCGTTTCCTACGAGCAGTACTTC.

The chain joins TRBV12-3 or TRBV12-4 to TRBJ2-7; the D gene could be TRBD1 or TRBD2 (5 bases each). The CDR3 spans 14 residues. V lost 5 bases to trimming and J lost 8 bases, with 19 bases between them. The CDR3 DNA sequence: TGTGCCAGCAGTGCAGGGACCCAAGTATTCAAGCAGTACTTC. As protein: CASSAGTQVFKQYF.

This clonotype was counted between two and nine times. The DNA of the CDR3 is TGTGCCAGCAGTCCGACCCAGACAGGGAACACTGAAGCTTTCTTT. This gives the protein CASSPTQTGNTEAFF. This chain joins TRBV6-2 or TRBV6-3 and TRBJ1-1, with a tentative D call TRBD1 (6 bases). The V gene lost 5 bases and the J gene lost 1 base, with 14 bases spanning the gap. Looked up from germline, CDR1 is MNHEY and CDR2 is SVGEGT. The CDR3 is 15 residues long.

This clonotype was detected only a few times. The rearrangement links TRBV9 to TRBJ2-3; D not resolved. Per the germline V gene, CDR1 is SGDLS and CDR2 is YYNGEE. CDR3 length equals 13 residues. Trimming stripped 0 bases from V and 2 bases from J, with 4 bases between. DNA for the CDR3: TGTGCCAGCAGCGTAGCTCTCACAGATACGCAGTATTTT. Translated, it gives CASSVALTDTQYF. Together with reference TRBV9 and TRBJ2-3, the CDR3 gives the full variable domain: DSGVTQTPKHLITATGQRVTLRCSPRSGDLSVYWYQQSLDQGLQFLIQYYNGEERAKGNILERFSAQQFPDLHSELNLSSLELGDSALYFCASSVALTDTQYFGPGTRLTVL.

In this sample, this clonotype turned up a few times. The V call is TRBV12-3 or TRBV12-4, the J call TRBJ2-7; 8 positions match TRBD2. Trimming cost V 8 bases and J 7 bases; bases outside gene matches: 13. The length of the CDR3 is 14 residues. CDR3 bases: TGTGCCAGCGCTCGCCGGGGGGGGACTGGGGAGCAGTACTTC. Protein product: CASARRGGTGEQYF.

Only a few counts were recorded for this clonotype. The chain joins TRBV15 to TRBJ2-1, with TRBD2 matching 15 bases. The ends lost 4 bases at V and 10 bases at J; junction bases unmatched: 5. The CDR3 runs to 15 residues. Germline lookup yields CDR1 LNHNV and CDR2 YYDKDF (reference sequence). DNA for the CDR3: TGTGCCACCAGCACAGGGACTAGCGGGGGGCTCGAGCAGTTCTTC. Protein: CATSTGTSGGLEQFF.

The chain links TRBV6-2 or TRBV6-3 to TRBJ1-2; weak D call: TRBD1 (5 bases). The V end lost 0 bases, the J end lost 2 bases, and 16 bases lay between the germline ends. This CDR3 comprises 17 residues. The germline V gene has CDR1 MNHEY and CDR2 SVGEGT. The CDR3 DNA reads TGTGCCAGCAGTTACTCGCCACACAGGACTCAAAACTATGGCTACACCTTC. Amino acid sequence: CASSYSPHRTQNYGYTF.

This clonotype was seen many times. The CDR3: CASSPTSGENTGELFF. The CDR3, as DNA: TGTGCCAGCAGCCCGACTAGCGGGGAGAACACCGGGGAGCTGTTTTTT. The genes are TRBV28 and TRBJ2-2; 11 nucleotides agree with TRBD2. CDR3 length: 16 residues. V was clipped by 6 bases and J by 1 base; unmatched bases: 4. Germline V gives CDR1 MDHEN, CDR2 SYDVKM. The full variable domain, completed using reference TRBV28 and TRBJ2-2, is DVKVTQSSRYLVKRTGEKVFLECVQDMDHENMFWYRQDPGLGLRLIYFSYDVKMKEKGDIPEGYSVSREKKERFSLILESASTNQTSMYLCASSPTSGENTGELFFGEGSRLTVL.

This clonotype has just a few counts. The chain carries TRBV7-9 and TRBJ2-1; 7 bases are a match to TRBD2. Trimming removed 8 bases from V and 7 bases from J; junction bases left unmatched: 8. Germline V gives CDR1 SEHNR, CDR2 FQNEAQ (reference sequence). This CDR3 is 13 amino acids long. The CDR3, as DNA: TGTGCCAGCTCGAGGCTAGCGGCTAATGAGCAGTTCTTC. Its translation is CASSRLAANEQFF. Combining the CDR3 with reference TRBV7-9 and TRBJ2-1 gives the whole variable domain DTGVSQNPRHKITKRGQNVTFRCDPISEHNRLYWYRQTLGQGPEFLTYFQNEAQLEKSRLLSDRFSAERPKGSFSTLEIQRTEQGDSAMYLCASSRLAANEQFFGPGTRLTVL.